This TCR beta chain was documented in a study of shared clonotypes between healthy human individuals. Clones were read by immunoSEQ multiplex PCR, and TCRdb kept only the in-frame ones, dropping some. The data show some 580,000 clones, 98% seen once. Germline V CDR1 and CDR2: SGHAT, FQNNGV. The CDR3 contains 15 residues. After removal of 5 bases from V and 3 bases from J, the junction contained 8 bases not matched to a gene. Selected positively for CCR7 and CD45RO-negative, naive CD8 cells excluded terminally differentiated effector memory CD45RA+ cells. The sample taken for sequencing was naive CD8+ T cells sorted from blood. The TCR was taken from a man aged 25 to 40 in good health. V and J are TRBV11-2 and TRBJ2-5; the match to TRBD1 covers 8 bases. The CDR3 protein is CASSSTAGGKETQYF. The CDR3 DNA is TGTGCCAGCAGCAGTACGGCAGGGGGCAAAGAGACCCAGTACTTC.